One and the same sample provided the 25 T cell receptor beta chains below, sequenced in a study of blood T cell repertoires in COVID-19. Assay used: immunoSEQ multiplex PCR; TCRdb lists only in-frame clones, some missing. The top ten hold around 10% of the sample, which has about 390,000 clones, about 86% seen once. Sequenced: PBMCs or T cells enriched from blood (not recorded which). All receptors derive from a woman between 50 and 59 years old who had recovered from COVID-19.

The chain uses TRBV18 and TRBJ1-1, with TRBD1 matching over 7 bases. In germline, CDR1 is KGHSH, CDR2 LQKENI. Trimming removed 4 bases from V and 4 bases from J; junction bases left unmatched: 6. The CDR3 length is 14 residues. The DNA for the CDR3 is TGTGCCAGCTCACGGGATGCAGGGGGCACTGAAGCTTTCTTT. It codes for CASSRDAGGTEAFF.

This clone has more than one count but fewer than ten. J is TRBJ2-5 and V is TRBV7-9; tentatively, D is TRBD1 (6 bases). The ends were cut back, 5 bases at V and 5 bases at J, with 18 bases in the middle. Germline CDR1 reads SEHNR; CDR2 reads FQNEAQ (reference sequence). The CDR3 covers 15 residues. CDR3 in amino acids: CASSPGDKFWETQYF. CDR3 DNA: TGTGCCAGCAGCCCAGGGGACAAATTCTGGGAGACCCAGTACTTC.

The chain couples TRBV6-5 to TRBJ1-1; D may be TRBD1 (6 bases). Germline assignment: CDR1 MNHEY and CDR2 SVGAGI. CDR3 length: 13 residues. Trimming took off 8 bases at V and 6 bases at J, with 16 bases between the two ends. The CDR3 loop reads CASDGRGVSEAFF. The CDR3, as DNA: TGTGCCAGCGACGGCAGGGGAGTGTCTGAAGCTTTCTTT.

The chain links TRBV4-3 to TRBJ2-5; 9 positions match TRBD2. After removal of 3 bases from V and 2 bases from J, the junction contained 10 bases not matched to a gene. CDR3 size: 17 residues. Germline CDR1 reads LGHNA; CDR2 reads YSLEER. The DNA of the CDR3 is TGCGCCAGCAGCCAGGATGCCGGGACTAGCTTTCAAGAGACCCAGTACTTC. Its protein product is CASSQDAGTSFQETQYF.

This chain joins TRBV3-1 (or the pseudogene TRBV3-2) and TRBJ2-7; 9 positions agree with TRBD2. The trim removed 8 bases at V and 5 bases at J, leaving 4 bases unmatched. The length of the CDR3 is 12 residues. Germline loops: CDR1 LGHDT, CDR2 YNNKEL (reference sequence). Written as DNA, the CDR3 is TGTGCCAGCCGGGCGGGGGGGGACGAGCAGTACTTC. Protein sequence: CASRAGGDEQYF.

CDR3 sequence: CASRPPGLGFNEQFF. The CDR3 DNA follows: TGTGCCAGCAGACCACCGGGACTAGGGTTTAATGAGCAGTTCTTC. The chain employs TRBV7-2 and TRBJ2-1, with TRBD2 identical over 8 bases. CDR1 SGHTA and CDR2 FQGNSA come from the germline V gene. CDR3 size: 15 residues. V lost 6 bases to trimming and J lost 7 bases; unmatched junction nucleotides: 11. Drawing the rest from reference TRBV7-2 and TRBJ2-1, the complete variable domain is GAGVSQSPSNKVTEKGKDVELRCDPISGHTALYWYRQSLGQGLEFLIYFQGNSAPDKSGLPSDRFSAERTGGSVSTLTIQRTQQEDSAVYLCASRPPGLGFNEQFFGPGTRLTVL.

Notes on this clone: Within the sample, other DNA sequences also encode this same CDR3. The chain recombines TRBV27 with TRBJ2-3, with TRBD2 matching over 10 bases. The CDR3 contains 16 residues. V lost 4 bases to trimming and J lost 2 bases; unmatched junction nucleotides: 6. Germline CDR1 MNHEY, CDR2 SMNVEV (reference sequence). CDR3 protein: CASSSRLAGSTDTQYF. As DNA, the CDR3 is TGTGCCAGCAGTTCCAGACTAGCGGGTTCCACAGATACGCAGTATTTT.

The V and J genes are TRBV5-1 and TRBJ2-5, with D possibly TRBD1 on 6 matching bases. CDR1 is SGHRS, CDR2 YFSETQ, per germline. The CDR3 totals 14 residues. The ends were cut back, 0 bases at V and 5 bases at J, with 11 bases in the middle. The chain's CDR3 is CASSLEGVGETQYF. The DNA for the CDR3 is TGCGCCAGCAGCTTGGAGGGGGTAGGGGAGACCCAGTACTTC.

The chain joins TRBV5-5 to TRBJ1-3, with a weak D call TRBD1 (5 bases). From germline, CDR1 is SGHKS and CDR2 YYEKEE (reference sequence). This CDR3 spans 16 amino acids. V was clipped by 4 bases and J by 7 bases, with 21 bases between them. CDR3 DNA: TGTGCCAGCAGCCCCAGGGTGCCTCTCTCGCGGAACACCATATATTTT. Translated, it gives CASSPRVPLSRNTIYF.

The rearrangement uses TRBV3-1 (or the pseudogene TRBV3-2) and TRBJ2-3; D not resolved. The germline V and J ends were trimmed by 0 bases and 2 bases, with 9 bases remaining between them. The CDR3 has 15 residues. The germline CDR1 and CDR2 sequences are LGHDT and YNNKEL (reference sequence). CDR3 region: CASSQDWSTTDTQYF. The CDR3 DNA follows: TGTGCCAGCAGCCAAGATTGGTCTACCACAGATACGCAGTATTTT.

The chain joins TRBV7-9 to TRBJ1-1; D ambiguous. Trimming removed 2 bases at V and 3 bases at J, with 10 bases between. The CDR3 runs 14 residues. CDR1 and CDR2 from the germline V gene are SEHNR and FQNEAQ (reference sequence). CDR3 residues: CASSLIGRDTEAFF. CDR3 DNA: TGTGCCAGCAGCTTAATCGGTAGAGACACTGAAGCTTTCTTT. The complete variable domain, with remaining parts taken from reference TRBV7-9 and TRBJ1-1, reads DTGVSQNPRHKITKRGQNVTFRCDPISEHNRLYWYRQTLGQGPEFLTYFQNEAQLEKSRLLSDRFSAERPKGSFSTLEIQRTEQGDSAMYLCASSLIGRDTEAFFGQGTRLTVV.

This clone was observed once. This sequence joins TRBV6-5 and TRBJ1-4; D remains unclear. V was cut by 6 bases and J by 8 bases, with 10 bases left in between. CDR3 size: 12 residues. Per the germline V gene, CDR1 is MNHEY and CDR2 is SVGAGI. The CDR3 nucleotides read TGTGCCAGCAGGTCTACGTTGGAAAAACTGTTTTTT. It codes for CASRSTLEKLFF.

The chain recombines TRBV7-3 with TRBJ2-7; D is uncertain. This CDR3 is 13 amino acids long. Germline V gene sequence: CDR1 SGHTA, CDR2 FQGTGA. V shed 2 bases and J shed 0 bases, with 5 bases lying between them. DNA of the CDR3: TGTGCCAGCAGCTTAGAGAGCTCCTACGAGCAGTACTTC. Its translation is CASSLESSYEQYF.

The CDR3 region is CASSLLAEEAFF. CDR3 bases: TGTGCCAGCAGTTTATTGGCAGAAGAAGCTTTCTTT. The rearrangement joins TRBV12-3 or TRBV12-4 to TRBJ1-1; no firm D call. The V end was cut by 2 bases, the J end by 8 bases, with 9 bases between. The CDR3 is 12 amino acids.

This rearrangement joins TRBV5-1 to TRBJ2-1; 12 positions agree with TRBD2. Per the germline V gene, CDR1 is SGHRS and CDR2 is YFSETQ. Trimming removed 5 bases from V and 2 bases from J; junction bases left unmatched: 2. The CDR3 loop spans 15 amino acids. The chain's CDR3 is CASRTSGGPYNEQFF. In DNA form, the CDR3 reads TGCGCCAGCAGGACTAGCGGGGGACCCTACAATGAGCAGTTCTTC.

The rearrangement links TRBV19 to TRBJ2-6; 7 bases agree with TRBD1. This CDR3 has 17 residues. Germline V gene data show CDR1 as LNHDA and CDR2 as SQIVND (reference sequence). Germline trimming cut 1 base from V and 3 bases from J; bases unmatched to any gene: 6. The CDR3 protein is CASSIVWTGGGANVLTF. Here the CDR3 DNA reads TGTGCCAGTAGTATAGTGTGGACAGGAGGTGGGGCCAACGTCCTGACTTTC.

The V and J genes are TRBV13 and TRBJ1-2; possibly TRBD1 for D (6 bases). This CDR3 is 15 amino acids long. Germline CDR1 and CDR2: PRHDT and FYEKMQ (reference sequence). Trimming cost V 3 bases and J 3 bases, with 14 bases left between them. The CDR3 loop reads CASSFLRDMDYGYTF. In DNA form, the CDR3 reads TGTGCCAGCAGCTTTCTCCGGGACATGGACTATGGCTACACCTTC.

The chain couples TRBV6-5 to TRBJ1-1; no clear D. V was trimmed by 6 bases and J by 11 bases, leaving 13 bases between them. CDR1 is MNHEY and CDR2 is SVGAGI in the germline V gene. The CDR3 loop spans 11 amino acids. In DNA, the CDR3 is TGTGCCAGCAGAAGAGGGCAGCAGGCTTTCTTT. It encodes CASRRGQQAFF.

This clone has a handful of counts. CDR3 in DNA: TGCGCCAGCAGACAATTCCTAGGTGTCGGTGGAGGTACGCAGTATTTT. This codes for CASRQFLGVGGGTQYF. This chain connects TRBV10-1 to TRBJ2-3; tentatively, D is TRBD2 (5 bases). This CDR3 comprises 16 residues. CDR1 is WNHNN, CDR2 SYGVQD, per germline (reference sequence). The V and J ends lost 6 bases and 8 bases respectively, with 24 bases between them.

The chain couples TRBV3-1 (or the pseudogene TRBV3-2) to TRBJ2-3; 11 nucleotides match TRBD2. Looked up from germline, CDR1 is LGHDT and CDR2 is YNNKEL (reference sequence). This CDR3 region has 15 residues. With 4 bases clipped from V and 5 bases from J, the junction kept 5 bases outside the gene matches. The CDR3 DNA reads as TGTGCCAGCAGCCTGACTAGCGGGGTGAAAGATACGCAGTATTTT. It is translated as CASSLTSGVKDTQYF.

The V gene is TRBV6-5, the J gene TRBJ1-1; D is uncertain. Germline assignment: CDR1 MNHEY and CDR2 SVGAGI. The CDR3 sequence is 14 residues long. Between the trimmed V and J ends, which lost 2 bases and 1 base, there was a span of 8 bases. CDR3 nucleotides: TGTGCCAGCAGTTACCAACAGAGGAACACTGAAGCTTTCTTT. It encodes CASSYQQRNTEAFF.

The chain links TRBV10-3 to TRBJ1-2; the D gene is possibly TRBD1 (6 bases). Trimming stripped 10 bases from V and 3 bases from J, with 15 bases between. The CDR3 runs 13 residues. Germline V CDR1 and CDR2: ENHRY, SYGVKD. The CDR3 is CATLTGSDYGYTF. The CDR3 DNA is TGTGCCACCCTCACAGGGTCGGACTATGGCTACACCTTC.

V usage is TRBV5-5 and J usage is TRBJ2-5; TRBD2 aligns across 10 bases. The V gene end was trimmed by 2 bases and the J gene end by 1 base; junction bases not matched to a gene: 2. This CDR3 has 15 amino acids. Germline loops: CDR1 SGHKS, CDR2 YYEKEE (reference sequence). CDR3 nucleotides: TGTGCCAGCAGCTTACTAGCGGGGAGCCAAGAGACCCAGTACTTC. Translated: CASSLLAGSQETQYF.

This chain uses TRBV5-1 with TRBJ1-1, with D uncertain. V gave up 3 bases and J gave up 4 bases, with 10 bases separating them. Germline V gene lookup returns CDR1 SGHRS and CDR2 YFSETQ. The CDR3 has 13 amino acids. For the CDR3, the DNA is TGCGCCAGCAGCTACCCGACACCCACTGAAGCTTTCTTT. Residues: CASSYPTPTEAFF.

DNA of the CDR3: TGTGCCAGCAGTTTCAGGATTACCAACCGCAATCAGCCCCAGCATTTT. This translates into CASSFRITNRNQPQHF. The chain is built from TRBV28 and TRBJ1-5; D unclear. Germline V gene data show CDR1 as MDHEN and CDR2 as SYDVKM. Trimming left V 3 bases short and J 2 bases short, with 14 bases between. This CDR3 has 16 amino acids.